Sequencing of this T cell receptor beta chain was carried out in a study of blood T cell repertoires in COVID-19. Across the whole study: Samples taken during acute and convalescent COVID-19 were collected in the United States, Italy and Spain.

Per the germline V gene, CDR1 is MDHEN and CDR2 is SYDVKM. Trimming removed 4 bases from V and 6 bases from J, with 16 bases in between. The CDR3 extends over 15 amino acids. Some clones are missing from TCRdb's copy, which holds only in-frame ones; the method was immunoSEQ multiplex PCR. The sample lists 170,000 or so clones, 85% to 90% occurring once. This clone came up once. This sequence originates from a woman in her sixties or seventies with COVID-19, enrolled during active disease. The specimen was peripheral blood. The chain carries TRBV28 and TRBJ1-5, with D maybe TRBD1 (6 bases). Here the CDR3 reads CASSSPRTAFQPQHF. The CDR3, as DNA: TGTGCCAGCAGTTCGCCTCGGACAGCTTTTCAGCCCCAGCATTTT.